This TCR beta chain was recovered during a study of blood T cell repertoires in COVID-19. Across the whole study: Whether acute or convalescent, the COVID-19 samples came from the United States, Italy and Spain. Sources were T cells, B-cell-depleted T cells, or PBMCs; the material itself was cDNA or gDNA.

In the original analysis: Using reference gene primer amplification, nucleated cell counts were estimated. Sequencing was performed with immunoSEQ multiplex PCR; in TCRdb, only in-frame clones are kept and a portion is missing. That table is the source of V, J and clone size, and D and trimming were worked out from the DNA. In the table there are about 47,000 clones, 70% to 85% of which are singletons. This CDR3 region has 14 residues. V lost 2 bases and J 5 bases, leaving 10 bases between the germline ends. Germline lookup yields CDR1 MDHEN and CDR2 SYDVKM. The chain combines TRBV28 with TRBJ1-5, with a weak D call TRBD1 (6 bases). Sequencing input: peripheral blood. This sequence was found in a man over 45 with acute or convalescent COVID-19. The CDR3 sequence: CASSLTGWDQPQHF. The CDR3, as DNA: TGTGCCAGCAGTTTAACAGGGTGGGATCAGCCCCAGCATTTT.